This T cell receptor beta chain was obtained from a study of PD-1 blockade in classical Hodgkin lymphoma. Findings and limits, study-wide: In CD4+ cells, TCR diversity went up significantly by C4D1, but in CD8+ cells it did not. Complete responders had baseline diversity similar to newly diagnosed patients.

This CDR3 contains 12 residues. Per germline, CDR1 WSHSY and CDR2 SAAADI. The V end was cut by 2 bases, the J end by 4 bases, with 2 bases between. Turning to this clone: Its antigen is unidentified.

Time point in this sample: cycle 4 day 1 (C4D1), after 5 to 7 weeks of nivolumab. With no exception, relapse followed autologous stem cell transplantation in all patients, and brentuximab vedotin exposure varied. Complete response, partial response or progressive disease was recorded as best response. Sequencing was performed with immunoSEQ multiplex PCR; in TCRdb, only in-frame clones are kept and a portion is missing. The profile covers around 50,000 clones, with 65% to 80% appearing a single time and 12% taken by the ten largest. This rearrangement joins TRBV10-2 to TRBJ2-2; D is unresolved. The sequenced sample was peripheral blood mononuclear cells (PBMCs), obtained before the fourth cycle of nivolumab. The receptor's source is a human donor with classical Hodgkin lymphoma. CDR3 residues: CASSEPTGELFF. Written as DNA, the CDR3 is TGCGCCAGCAGTGAGCCCACCGGGGAGCTGTTTTTT.